The rows below give T cell receptor beta chains drawn from one sample of a study of T cells in Graves' hyperthyroidism and ophthalmopathy. TCRdb used MiXCR to reprocess the multiplex PCR reads, holding one entry per CDR3 protein. The data contain hundreds of thousands of distinct CDR3 sequences, roughly 14% of them singletons. The source material was blood. These TCRs come from a man aged 18 to 29 with Graves' ophthalmopathy. CDR3s include the opening cysteine and the closing phenylalanine or tryptophan. The order of the fields is clone size, V gene, D gene, J gene, CDR3 DNA, CDR3 protein. A D gene is named only where the DNA matches it firmly. Where a row states a size, it is once, few, many or the class of an expanded clone; other rows omit it.

size: many; V: TRBV13; D: TRBD2; J: TRBJ2-7; DNA: TGTGCCAGCAGCTACTTAGCGGGAGGAGGGCCCTACGAGCAGTACTTC; CDR3: CASSYLAGGGPYEQYF
size: NA; V: TRBV13; D: NA; J: TRBJ2-2; DNA: TGTGCCAGCAGCTTAGAATCAGGGGCTGCCGGGGAGCTGTTTTTT; CDR3: CASSLESGAAGELFF
size: many; V: TRBV2; D: TRBD1; J: TRBJ1-1; DNA: TGTGCCAGCAGACTCGACAGGGCGAACACTGAAGCTTTCTTT; CDR3: CASRLDRANTEAFF
size: many; V: TRBV12-3/TRBV12-4; D: NA; J: TRBJ1-2; DNA: TGTGCCAGCAGTTTAGCGGGGGGGGCTGGTTATGGCTACACCTTC; CDR3: CASSLAGGAGYGYTF
size: few; V: TRBV19; D: TRBD2; J: TRBJ2-3; DNA: TGTGCCAGTACCATAGCGGGCGTCACAGATACGCAGTATTTT; CDR3: CASTIAGVTDTQYF
size: many; V: TRBV7-2; D: NA; J: TRBJ2-5; DNA: TGTGCCAGCAGCACCAGCGTGGGGCGACAAGAGACCCAGTACTTC; CDR3: CASSTSVGRQETQYF
size: many; V: TRBV20-1; D: NA; J: TRBJ1-4; DNA: TGCAGTGCTAGAATAACTCCCGGGACAATAAGTGAAAAACTGTTTTTT; CDR3: CSARITPGTISEKLFF
size: NA; V: TRBV5-1; D: TRBD1; J: TRBJ2-7; DNA: TGCGCCAGCGGGCTCGGGACAGGGGGTTCCGAGCAGTACTTC; CDR3: CASGLGTGGSEQYF
size: many; V: TRBV5-1; D: TRBD1; J: TRBJ1-4; DNA: TGCGCCAGCAGCTTTGGGGGACAGGAACATGAAAAACTGTTTTTT; CDR3: CASSFGGQEHEKLFF
size: NA; V: TRBV9; D: TRBD1; J: TRBJ1-4; DNA: TGTGCCAGCAGCGTGAGGGGACAGGGTGCTGTCGACGAAAAACTGTTTTTT; CDR3: CASSVRGQGAVDEKLFF
size: few; V: TRBV4-2; D: NA; J: TRBJ2-3; DNA: TGTGCCAGCACCCAAGATTGGACTGTCACAGATACGCAGTATTTT; CDR3: CASTQDWTVTDTQYF
size: many; V: TRBV3-1; D: NA; J: TRBJ1-1; DNA: TGTGCCAGCAGCCGCATACCCAACACTGAAGCTTTCTTT; CDR3: CASSRIPNTEAFF
size: many; V: TRBV12-3/TRBV12-4; D: TRBD1; J: TRBJ1-5; DNA: TGTGCCAGCAGTTTGGCGCAGGGGGCGAATCAGCCCCAGCATTTT; CDR3: CASSLAQGANQPQHF
size: many; V: TRBV10-3; D: NA; J: TRBJ2-7; DNA: TGTGCCATCATGGGACCCAACTCCTACGAGCAGTACTTC; CDR3: CAIMGPNSYEQYF
size: few; V: TRBV27; D: TRBD1; J: TRBJ1-6; DNA: TGTGCCAGCCTGGCCAAATTCCGTTTCCCGGACAGGGGCGATTCACCCCTCCACTTT; CDR3: CASLAKFRFPDRGDSPLHF
size: many; V: TRBV7-2; D: NA; J: TRBJ1-1; DNA: TGTGCCAGCAGCCCCCCGACAGCGAACACTGAAGCTTTCTTT; CDR3: CASSPPTANTEAFF
size: NA; V: TRBV24-1; D: TRBD2; J: TRBJ2-5; DNA: TGTGCCACCAGTGATTTTGGTAGCGGGAGTCCAGAGACCCAGTACTTC; CDR3: CATSDFGSGSPETQYF
size: few; V: TRBV6-1; D: NA; J: TRBJ2-7; DNA: TGTGCCAGCGGGTCCTGGAAGCTGATCTACGAGCAGTACTTC; CDR3: CASGSWKLIYEQYF
size: NA; V: TRBV30; D: NA; J: TRBJ2-5; DNA: TGTGCCTGGAGTAAAGGGGAAGAGACCCAGTACTTC; CDR3: CAWSKGEETQYF
size: NA; V: TRBV4-1; D: TRBD2; J: TRBJ2-7; DNA: TGCGCCAGCAGTCTTCGGGGCACTAGCGGAACCTACGAGCAGTACTTC; CDR3: CASSLRGTSGTYEQYF
size: many; V: TRBV5-1; D: NA; J: TRBJ2-7; DNA: TGCGCCAGCAGTAGGGAGGGGGCATCTTCCGAGCAGTACTTC; CDR3: CASSREGASSEQYF
size: NA; V: TRBV9; D: NA; J: TRBJ2-1; DNA: TGTGCCAGCAGCGTAGTAAGCGGAACGAGCTCCTACAATGAGCAGTTCTTC; CDR3: CASSVVSGTSSYNEQFF
size: few; V: TRBV20-1; D: TRBD1; J: TRBJ1-1; DNA: TGCAGTGCTAGAGCTCGCAGGGGGTTTGAAGCTTTCTTT; CDR3: CSARARRGFEAFF
size: NA; V: TRBV19; D: TRBD1; J: TRBJ1-2; DNA: TGTGCCAGTAGTCGGACAGGGGGCCAAGGCTACACCTTC; CDR3: CASSRTGGQGYTF
size: NA; V: TRBV9; D: NA; J: TRBJ1-3; DNA: TGTGCCAGCAGCGTAGAGACGCAAGGAAACACCACATATTTT; CDR3: CASSVETQGNTTYF
size: few; V: TRBV6-9; D: NA; J: TRBJ1-4; DNA: TGTGCCAGCAAGTTTGAAGGGGTTAATGAAAAACTGTTTTTT; CDR3: CASKFEGVNEKLFF
size: NA; V: TRBV3-1; D: NA; J: TRBJ2-3; DNA: TGTGCCAGCAGCCCAACTAGTATGCCCGGGGATACGCTGTATTTT; CDR3: CASSPTSMPGDTLYF
size: few; V: TRBV7-3; D: NA; J: TRBJ1-2; DNA: TGTGCCAGCAGCTTAACGGAGGGAAATGGCTACACCTTC; CDR3: CASSLTEGNGYTF